This is a list of T cell receptor beta chains from one sample in a study of blood T cell repertoires in COVID-19. The repertoire was sequenced with immunoSEQ multiplex PCR; TCRdb's copy has only in-frame clones and lacks some. The profile covers 100,000 to 150,000 clones, with around 88% appearing a single time and roughly 4% taken by the ten largest. The sample was peripheral blood. These TCRs come from a man aged 55 to 70 with COVID-19, enrolled during active disease. Each CDR3 is given with its conserved first and last residue. A D gene is named only where the DNA matches it firmly. Rows may omit the clone size; those that give it use once, few, many or a size class.

abundance: once; d_gene: TRBD1; v_gene: TRBV6-6; j_gene: TRBJ1-4; CDR3aa: CASSLNRGEKLFF; CDR3nt: TGTGCCAGCAGTTTAAACAGGGGCGAAAAACTGTTTTTT
abundance: .; d_gene: .; v_gene: TRBV10-3; j_gene: TRBJ2-7; CDR3aa: CAISGDGGGREQYF; CDR3nt: TGTGCCATCAGTGGTGACGGGGGAGGAAGGGAGCAGTACTTC
abundance: .; d_gene: .; v_gene: TRBV3-1/TRBV3-2; j_gene: TRBJ2-3; CDR3aa: CASSQGFPATSSTDTQYF; CDR3nt: TGTGCCAGCAGCCAAGGGTTCCCCGCGACTTCGAGCACAGATACGCAGTATTTT
abundance: .; d_gene: TRBD2; v_gene: TRBV30; j_gene: TRBJ2-1; CDR3aa: CAWRGSWLAGGSSYNEQFF; CDR3nt: TGTGCCTGGAGAGGTAGTTGGCTAGCGGGGGGTAGCTCCTACAATGAGCAGTTCTTC
abundance: few; d_gene: TRBD2; v_gene: TRBV3-1/TRBV3-2; j_gene: TRBJ2-1; CDR3aa: CASSQEGIIPGTSGGYNEQFF; CDR3nt: TGTGCCAGCAGCCAAGAGGGGATAATACCCGGGACTAGCGGGGGATACAATGAGCAGTTCTTC
abundance: .; d_gene: TRBD1; v_gene: TRBV29-1; j_gene: TRBJ1-2; CDR3aa: CSVETGFNYGYTF; CDR3nt: TGCAGCGTGGAGACAGGGTTTAACTATGGCTACACCTTC
abundance: .; d_gene: .; v_gene: TRBV6-5; j_gene: TRBJ1-2; CDR3aa: CASSYSGTPSYGYTF; CDR3nt: TGTGCCAGCAGTTACTCCGGGACTCCCTCCTATGGCTACACCTTC
abundance: .; d_gene: .; v_gene: TRBV19; j_gene: TRBJ1-5; CDR3aa: CASSGDTNQPQHF; CDR3nt: TGTGCCAGTAGTGGGGACACGAATCAGCCCCAGCATTTT
abundance: .; d_gene: .; v_gene: TRBV28; j_gene: TRBJ1-4; CDR3aa: CASSLAQTYEKLFF; CDR3nt: TGTGCCAGCAGTCTGGCACAGACGTATGAAAAACTGTTTTTT
abundance: .; d_gene: TRBD1; v_gene: TRBV7-2; j_gene: TRBJ1-6; CDR3aa: CASSPDRLGGPLHF; CDR3nt: TGTGCCAGCAGTCCGGACAGGCTCGGGGGACCCCTCCACTTT
abundance: .; d_gene: .; v_gene: TRBV13; j_gene: TRBJ1-1; CDR3aa: CASAAQGNTEAFF; CDR3nt: TGTGCCAGCGCGGCACAGGGGAACACTGAAGCTTTCTTT
abundance: .; d_gene: .; v_gene: TRBV7-9; j_gene: TRBJ2-1; CDR3aa: CASRLIAISYNEQFF; CDR3nt: TGTGCCAGCAGACTTATAGCGATCTCCTACAATGAGCAGTTCTTC
abundance: .; d_gene: TRBD1; v_gene: TRBV2; j_gene: TRBJ1-5; CDR3aa: CASRAGTDNQPQHF; CDR3nt: TGTGCCAGCAGAGCCGGGACAGACAATCAGCCCCAGCATTTT
abundance: .; d_gene: .; v_gene: TRBV3-1/TRBV3-2; j_gene: TRBJ1-1; CDR3aa: CASSHQGPVGTEAFF; CDR3nt: TGTGCCAGCAGCCATCAGGGGCCCGTGGGCACTGAAGCTTTCTTT
abundance: once; d_gene: TRBD1; v_gene: TRBV19; j_gene: TRBJ2-7; CDR3aa: CASSPGQGSNYEQYF; CDR3nt: TGTGCCAGTAGTCCGGGACAGGGAAGTAACTACGAGCAGTACTTC
abundance: .; d_gene: .; v_gene: TRBV3-1/TRBV3-2; j_gene: TRBJ1-1; CDR3aa: CASSQDPRDTEAFF; CDR3nt: TGTGCCAGCAGCCAAGATCCCAGGGACACTGAAGCTTTCTTT
abundance: .; d_gene: .; v_gene: TRBV3-1/TRBV3-2; j_gene: TRBJ2-3; CDR3aa: CASSQTRQSTDTQYF; CDR3nt: TGTGCCAGCAGCCAAACACGCCAGAGCACAGATACGCAGTATTTT
abundance: .; d_gene: .; v_gene: TRBV4-2; j_gene: TRBJ1-1; CDR3aa: CASSQAEGGGTEAFF; CDR3nt: TGTGCCAGCAGCCAAGCGGAGGGAGGTGGCACTGAAGCTTTCTTT
abundance: .; d_gene: TRBD1; v_gene: TRBV19; j_gene: TRBJ1-1; CDR3aa: CASSMVGGTGPGEAFF; CDR3nt: TGTGCCAGTAGTATGGTGGGGGGGACAGGTCCCGGAGAAGCTTTCTTT
abundance: .; d_gene: TRBD1; v_gene: TRBV5-1; j_gene: TRBJ1-3; CDR3aa: CASSLGQGDGNTIYF; CDR3nt: TGCGCCAGCAGCTTGGGACAGGGAGACGGAAACACCATATATTTT
abundance: once; d_gene: .; v_gene: TRBV9; j_gene: TRBJ1-6; CDR3aa: CASSEQGGGNSPLHF; CDR3nt: TGTGCCAGCAGCGAACAGGGCGGGGGCAATTCACCCCTCCACTTT
abundance: .; d_gene: .; v_gene: TRBV28; j_gene: TRBJ2-7; CDR3aa: CASSSQGHEQYF; CDR3nt: TGTGCCAGCAGTTCACAGGGCCACGAGCAGTACTTC
abundance: .; d_gene: .; v_gene: TRBV2; j_gene: TRBJ2-1; CDR3aa: CASALGAAYNEQFF; CDR3nt: TGTGCCAGCGCCCTTGGGGCAGCCTACAATGAGCAGTTCTTC
abundance: few; d_gene: TRBD1; v_gene: TRBV9; j_gene: TRBJ1-1; CDR3aa: CASSARQGGTEAFF; CDR3nt: TGTGCCAGCAGCGCAAGACAGGGGGGAACTGAAGCTTTCTTT
abundance: .; d_gene: .; v_gene: TRBV14; j_gene: TRBJ2-5; CDR3aa: CASSQDLGPRETQYF; CDR3nt: TGTGCCAGCAGCCAAGATCTTGGCCCTAGGGAGACCCAGTACTTC
abundance: .; d_gene: .; v_gene: TRBV12-3/TRBV12-4; j_gene: TRBJ1-6; CDR3aa: CASSLAWSSTLHF; CDR3nt: TGTGCCAGCAGTTTAGCGTGGAGTAGCACCCTCCACTTT
abundance: .; d_gene: .; v_gene: TRBV6-2/TRBV6-3; j_gene: TRBJ1-4; CDR3aa: CASSYLQRDEKLFF; CDR3nt: TGTGCCAGCAGTTACCTACAGCGGGATGAAAAACTGTTTTTT
abundance: .; d_gene: .; v_gene: TRBV6-6; j_gene: TRBJ2-7; CDR3aa: CASSPGTYEQYF; CDR3nt: TGTGCCAGCAGTCCGGGAACCTACGAGCAGTACTTC
abundance: .; d_gene: TRBD1; v_gene: TRBV6-5; j_gene: TRBJ1-4; CDR3aa: CASSPTGGGEKLFF; CDR3nt: TGTGCCAGCAGTCCGACAGGGGGCGGGGAAAAACTGTTTTTT
abundance: .; d_gene: .; v_gene: TRBV5-1; j_gene: TRBJ2-3; CDR3aa: CASSLPRGATDTQYF; CDR3nt: TGCGCCAGCAGCCTCCCCCGGGGGGCTACAGATACGCAGTATTTT
abundance: .; d_gene: TRBD2; v_gene: TRBV5-1; j_gene: TRBJ2-5; CDR3aa: CASSLSGGTQGQTQYF; CDR3nt: TGCGCCAGCAGTCTTAGCGGGGGAACACAAGGACAGACCCAGTACTTC
abundance: few; d_gene: TRBD1; v_gene: TRBV27; j_gene: TRBJ1-4; CDR3aa: CASSTYTDRADPTNEKLFF; CDR3nt: TGTGCCAGCAGTACCTACACCGACAGGGCCGATCCAACTAATGAAAAACTGTTTTTT
abundance: .; d_gene: TRBD1; v_gene: TRBV15; j_gene: TRBJ1-3; CDR3aa: CATSPRTGGNTIYF; CDR3nt: TGTGCCACCAGCCCCCGGACAGGCGGAAACACCATATATTTT
abundance: .; d_gene: .; v_gene: TRBV23-1; j_gene: TRBJ1-1; CDR3aa: CASSQPNGLPEVNTEAFF; CDR3nt: TGCGCCAGCAGTCAACCCAACGGACTGCCCGAAGTGAACACTGAAGCTTTCTTT
abundance: few; d_gene: .; v_gene: TRBV4-3; j_gene: TRBJ2-7; CDR3aa: CASSQVGTNTPEQYF; CDR3nt: TGCGCCAGCAGCCAAGTGGGGACAAATACACCCGAGCAGTACTTC
abundance: .; d_gene: TRBD1; v_gene: TRBV6-5; j_gene: TRBJ2-1; CDR3aa: CASSHGQGSYNEQFF; CDR3nt: TGTGCCAGCAGTCATGGACAGGGGTCCTACAATGAGCAGTTCTTC
abundance: few; d_gene: .; v_gene: TRBV7-9; j_gene: TRBJ2-7; CDR3aa: CASSLATGSYEQYF; CDR3nt: TGTGCCAGCAGCTTAGCGACAGGCTCCTACGAGCAGTACTTC
abundance: .; d_gene: TRBD1; v_gene: TRBV13; j_gene: TRBJ1-1; CDR3aa: CASSSSRGTGSTEAFF; CDR3nt: TGTGCCAGCAGCTCCTCGAGGGGGACAGGGAGCACTGAAGCTTTCTTT
abundance: .; d_gene: TRBD1; v_gene: TRBV5-1; j_gene: TRBJ1-1; CDR3aa: CASSIGTGWPEAFF; CDR3nt: TGCGCCAGCAGCATAGGGACAGGGTGGCCCGAAGCTTTCTTT
abundance: .; d_gene: .; v_gene: TRBV18; j_gene: TRBJ1-3; CDR3aa: CASSDSSGNTIYF; CDR3nt: TGTGCCAGCTCAGACAGCTCTGGAAACACCATATATTTT
abundance: .; d_gene: TRBD2; v_gene: TRBV6-5; j_gene: TRBJ2-7; CDR3aa: CASKPQLAGYEQYF; CDR3nt: TGTGCCAGCAAGCCTCAACTAGCGGGCTACGAGCAGTACTTC